This TCR beta chain comes out of a study of blood T cell repertoires in COVID-19. The CDR3 is made up of 15 amino acids. Losses at the gene ends were 2 bases for V and 10 bases for J; bases not matched to a gene: 8. The germline V gene encodes CDR1 SGHNT and CDR2 YENEEA. Clones were sequenced by immunoSEQ multiplex PCR, and TCRdb holds only the in-frame ones, with some missing. The table includes a few hundred thousand clones, around 87% detected once. The sequence was obtained from a young man who had recovered from COVID-19. V is TRBV11-3 and J is TRBJ2-1; 10 bases align to TRBD2. Specimen: PBMCs or T cells enriched from blood (not recorded which). The CDR3 here is CASSLFSGGPGEQFF. For the CDR3, the DNA is TGTGCCAGCAGCTTATTTAGCGGGGGGCCGGGGGAGCAGTTCTTC. Looking up the rest from reference TRBV11-3 and TRBJ2-1 gives the full variable domain: EAGVVQSPRYKIIEKKQPVAFWCNPISGHNTLYWYLQNLGQGPELLIRYENEEAVDDSQLPKDRFSAERLKGVDSTLKIQPAELGDSAVYLCASSLFSGGPGEQFFGPGTRLTVL.